One sample yielded the 8 T cell receptor beta chains listed below, sequenced in a study of blood T cell repertoires in COVID-19. The data were produced by immunoSEQ multiplex PCR, yet TCRdb's version contains in-frame clones alone and is incomplete. The table records roughly 230,000 clones, around 84% of them present only once. The sequenced sample was PBMCs or T cells enriched from blood (not recorded which). The receptors here all came from a woman aged 45-65 years who had been exposed to COVID-19.

This clone appeared a single time. CDR3 loop: CASSLPGLGQETQYF. The CDR3 DNA is TGTGCCAGCAGCTTACCTGGACTAGGGCAAGAGACCCAGTACTTC. The chain is built from TRBV7-8 and TRBJ2-5, with 7 bases identical to TRBD2. J gave up 2 bases and V 2 bases, and 5 bases lay outside the gene matches. This CDR3 region has 15 residues. Germline values: CDR1 SGHVS, CDR2 FQNEAQ.

This clone has just a few counts. J is TRBJ1-6 and V is TRBV10-1; no definite D call. From germline, CDR1 is WNHNN and CDR2 SYGVQD (reference sequence). Trimming left V 7 bases short and J 8 bases short, with 9 bases between. This CDR3 has 12 residues. CDR3 in DNA: TGCGCCAGCATTCACTCGCATTCACCCCTCCACTTT. Protein sequence: CASIHSHSPLHF.

This chain connects TRBV18 to TRBJ1-1, with D tentatively TRBD1 (5 bases). The CDR3 totals 16 residues. Trimming cost V 6 bases and J 6 bases, with 23 bases left between them. Germline values: CDR1 KGHSH, CDR2 LQKENI. CDR3 region: CASSSTRSGTGAEAFF. The CDR3 DNA reads TGTGCCAGCTCGTCGACCCGATCAGGGACGGGAGCTGAAGCTTTCTTT.

The rearrangement links TRBV21-1 to TRBJ1-6. TRBV21-1 is an annotated pseudogene. The CDR3 runs 18 residues. The chain's CDR3 is CATPPPKEPSSYNSPLHF. DNA for the CDR3: TGTGCCACTCCGCCGCCAAAGGAACCTAGCTCCTATAATTCACCCCTCCACTTT.

This clone came up a few times. This chain uses TRBV2 with TRBJ1-1; D remains ambiguous. This CDR3 spans 14 amino acids. Germline values: CDR1 SNHLY, CDR2 FYNNEI. The V and J ends lost 2 bases and 6 bases respectively, with 13 bases between them. CDR3 sequence reads: CASSERPESAEAFF. In DNA, the CDR3 is TGTGCCAGCAGTGAACGTCCGGAAAGCGCTGAAGCTTTCTTT.

The chain links TRBV2 to TRBJ2-5; TRBD2 aligns across 10 bases. CDR1 and CDR2 from the germline V gene are SNHLY and FYNNEI. The CDR3 length is 15 residues. Trimming cost V 0 bases and J 5 bases; bases outside gene matches: 3. The DNA for the CDR3 is TGTGCCAGCAGTGAAGCTTTTAGCGGGGGGGAGACCCAGTACTTC. Its protein is CASSEAFSGGETQYF.

The chain joins TRBV6-2 or TRBV6-3 to TRBJ1-2; 7 positions agree with TRBD1. With 0 bases clipped from V and 6 bases from J, the junction kept 4 bases outside the gene matches. Germline V gene sequence: CDR1 MNHEY, CDR2 SVGEGT. The CDR3 is made up of 14 amino acids. This chain's CDR3 is CASSYSRQGDGYTF. In DNA form, the CDR3 reads TGTGCCAGCAGTTACTCTAGACAGGGTGATGGCTACACCTTC.

This chain connects TRBV2 to TRBJ2-2, with 8 bases fitting TRBD1. The CDR3 extends over 16 amino acids. The J segment lost 1 base and the V segment lost 4 bases, leaving 5 bases of the junction unmatched. The germline gives CDR1 SNHLY, CDR2 FYNNEI. The CDR3 region is CASSGKDRENTGELFF. Here the CDR3 DNA reads TGTGCCAGCAGTGGGAAGGACAGGGAGAACACCGGGGAGCTGTTTTTT.